These T cell receptor beta chains were read from a single sample in a study of shared clonotypes between healthy human individuals. Generated by immunoSEQ multiplex PCR, the TCRdb table keeps only in-frame clones and is missing some. The sample lists nearly 2 million clones, about 95% occurring once. The specimen sequenced was naive CD8+ T cells sorted from blood. These receptor sequences come from a man younger than 35 in good health. The CDR3 runs from the conserved cysteine through the conserved F or W. A D gene is named only where the DNA matches it firmly. Clone size appears in some rows only: once, few, many, or a class for an expanded clone.

clone_size j_call d_call v_call cdr3_nt cdr3_aa
. TRBJ2-7 TRBD1 TRBV19 TGTGCCACGAGGGACAGGGCCTACGAGCAGTACTTC CATRDRAYEQYF
. TRBJ1-6 . TRBV7-8 TGTGCCAGCAGCTTAGCGGACGCGGCGACCTATAATTCACCCCTCCACTTT CASSLADAATYNSPLHF
. TRBJ2-7 TRBD1 TRBV6-5 TGTGCCAGCAGCTGGACAGGGAACTCCTACGAGCAGTACTTC CASSWTGNSYEQYF
. TRBJ2-7 TRBD2 TRBV9 TGTGCCAGCAGCGTAGCGGCTAGCGGGGACTACGAGCAGTACTTC CASSVAASGDYEQYF
. TRBJ1-2 . TRBV27 TGTGCCAGCAGTTTAACAGAGGACTATGGCTACACCTTC CASSLTEDYGYTF
. TRBJ2-2 . TRBV5-5 TGTGCCAGCAGCTTGGGCGACACCGGGGAGCTGTTTTTT CASSLGDTGELFF
. TRBJ1-2 TRBD1 TRBV11-2 TGTGCCAGCAGCTTATTGGACAGGGACCTCTATGGCTACACCTTC CASSLLDRDLYGYTF
once TRBJ2-7 . TRBV4-1 TGCGCCAGCAGCCAAGATTATGACCACGAGCAGTACTTC CASSQDYDHEQYF
. TRBJ2-1 TRBD1 TRBV7-9 TGTGCCAGCAGCGACAGGGCCCCCTACAATGAGCAGTTCTTC CASSDRAPYNEQFF
. TRBJ1-2 TRBD1 TRBV19 TGTGCCAGTAGGTCGGGACAGATCTATGGCTACACCTTC CASRSGQIYGYTF